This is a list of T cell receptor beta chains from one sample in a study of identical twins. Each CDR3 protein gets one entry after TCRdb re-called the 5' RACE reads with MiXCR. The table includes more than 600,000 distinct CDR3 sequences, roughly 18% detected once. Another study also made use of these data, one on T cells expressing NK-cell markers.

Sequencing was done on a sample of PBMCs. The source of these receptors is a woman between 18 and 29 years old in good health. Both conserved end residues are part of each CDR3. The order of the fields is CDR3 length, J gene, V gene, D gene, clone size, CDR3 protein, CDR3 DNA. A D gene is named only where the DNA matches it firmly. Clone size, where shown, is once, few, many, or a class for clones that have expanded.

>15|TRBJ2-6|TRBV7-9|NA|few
CASSFPSTGANVLTF
TGTGCCAGCAGCTTCCCCAGCACTGGGGCCAACGTCCTGACTTTC
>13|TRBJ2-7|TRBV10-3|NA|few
CAIADLKGYEQYF
TGTGCCATCGCGGACCTTAAAGGGTACGAGCAGTACTTC
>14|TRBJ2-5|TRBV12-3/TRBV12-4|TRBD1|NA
CASSLPGQQETQYF
TGTGCCAGCAGTTTACCGGGACAGCAAGAGACCCAGTACTTC
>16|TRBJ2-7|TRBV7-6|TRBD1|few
CASSFATGGYLNEQYF
TGTGCCAGCAGCTTCGCAACAGGGGGTTACCTCAACGAGCAGTACTTC
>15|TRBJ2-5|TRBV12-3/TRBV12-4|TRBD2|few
CASSRTGGGAETQYF
TGTGCCAGCAGCCGAACCGGGGGGGGTGCAGAGACCCAGTACTTC
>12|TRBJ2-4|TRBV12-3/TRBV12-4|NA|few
CASSLVGIIQYF
TGTGCCAGCAGTTTAGTAGGGATCATTCAGTACTTC
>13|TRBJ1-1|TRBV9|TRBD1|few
CASSFRTGSEAFF
TGTGCCAGCAGCTTTCGGACAGGGTCTGAAGCTTTCTTT
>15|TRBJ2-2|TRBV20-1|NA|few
CSARRSGVGAGELFF
TGCAGTGCTAGACGGAGTGGGGTGGGGGCCGGGGAGCTGTTTTTT
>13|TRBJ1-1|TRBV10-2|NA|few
CASRFEGTPEAFF
TGCGCCAGCAGGTTCGAGGGCACACCTGAAGCTTTCTTT
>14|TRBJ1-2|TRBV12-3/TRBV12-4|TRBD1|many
CASSSGTGVYGYTF
TGTGCCAGCAGCTCCGGGACAGGGGTGTATGGCTACACCTTC